This T cell receptor beta chain is drawn from a study of T cell repertoires in cytomegalovirus infection. Looking at the study overall: CMV epitopes used comprised recently identified HLA-C-restricted ones and well-studied HLA-B-restricted ones.

Each CDR3 protein is one row after TCRdb ran MiXCR on the reads. The table has 110,000 or so distinct CDR3 sequences, about 33% seen once; the top ten hold less than 45%. In regard to this clonotype: What it recognizes is unknown.

CDR1 is DFQATT, CDR2 SNEGSKA, per germline (reference sequence). This CDR3 is 11 amino acids long. Trimming removed 6 bases from V and 3 bases from J, with 9 bases in between. The specimen was CD8+ T cells from cultured PBMCs, collected from culture after CMV antigen stimulation. The chain recombines TRBV20-1 with TRBJ2-7; D call uncertain. This receptor was obtained from a human donor in good health (CMV status not recorded). Some clones in this sample may be carry-over from other donors' samples. CDR3 loop: CSARQGYEQYF. CDR3 in DNA: TGCAGTGCCCGACAAGGCTACGAGCAGTACTTC.